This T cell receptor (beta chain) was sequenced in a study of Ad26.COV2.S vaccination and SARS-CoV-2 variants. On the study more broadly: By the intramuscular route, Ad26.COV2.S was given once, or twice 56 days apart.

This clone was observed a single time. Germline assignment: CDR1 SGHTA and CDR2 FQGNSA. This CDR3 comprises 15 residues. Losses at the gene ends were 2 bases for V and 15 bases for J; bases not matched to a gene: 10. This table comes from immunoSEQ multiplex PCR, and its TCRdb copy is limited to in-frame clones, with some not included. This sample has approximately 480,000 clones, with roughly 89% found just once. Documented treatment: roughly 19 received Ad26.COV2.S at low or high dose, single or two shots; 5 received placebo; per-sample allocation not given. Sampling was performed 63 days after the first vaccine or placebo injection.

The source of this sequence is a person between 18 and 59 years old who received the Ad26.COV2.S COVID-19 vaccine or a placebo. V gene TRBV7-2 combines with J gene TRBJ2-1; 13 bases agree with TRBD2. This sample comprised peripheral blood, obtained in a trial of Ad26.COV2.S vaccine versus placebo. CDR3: CASSLLGTSGKGPFF. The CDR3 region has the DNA TGTGCCAGCAGCTTACTCGGGACTAGCGGGAAAGGGCCGTTCTTC.